The 10 T cell receptor beta chains given below trace back to one sample, sequenced in a study of post-analysis software for immune sequencing data. Study-level points and caveats: Comparison of patients with controls showed five TRBV segments more frequent in patients, TRBV5-6, TRBV5-1 and TRBV20-1 among them.

Antigen specificity for these receptors is unknown. Unique-molecular-identifier-tagged TCR beta cDNA libraries were used. A single record per CDR3 protein comes from TCRdb applying MiXCR to the PCR reads. Among 750,000 to 950,000 distinct CDR3 sequences listed, just over 45% were seen once. Sequenced sample: blood. The receptor source for this set is a girl between 5 and 17 years old with multiple sclerosis.

This clonotype was observed a handful of times. The junction departs from germline at one end; a sequencing error may be responsible. V is TRBV29-1 and J is TRBJ1-2; 11 positions match TRBD1. Germline V lookup: CDR1 SQVTM, CDR2 ANQGSEA. CDR3 size: 16 residues. CDR3 nucleotide sequence: TGCAGCGTCGAAGAGTTTGTTGGGACAGGGGGTTTTGGCTACACCTTC. Residues: CSVEEFVGTGGFGYTF.

Only a few counts were recorded for this clonotype. J is TRBJ1-2 and V is TRBV7-2, with unresolved D. V was cut by 1 base and J by 8 bases, with 14 bases left in between. The germline CDR1 and CDR2 sequences are SGHTA and FQGNSA. The CDR3 is 14 amino acids. The CDR3 DNA reads as TGTGCCAGCAGCTTAGATTTTAGACCCGTCGGCTACACCTTC. Protein sequence: CASSLDFRPVGYTF.

This chain links TRBV6-5 with TRBJ2-3, with D perhaps matching TRBD2 (5 bases). V shed 2 bases and J shed 8 bases, with 5 bases lying between them. Germline V lookup: CDR1 MNHEY, CDR2 SVGAGI. CDR3 length equals 11 residues. CDR3 amino acids: CASSYEGTQYF. In DNA, the CDR3 is TGTGCCAGCAGTTACGAGGGTACGCAGTATTTT.

This clonotype turned up a few times. The chain links TRBV10-3 to TRBJ1-5, with a tentative D call TRBD1 (5 bases). CDR3 length: 14 amino acids. Germline loops: CDR1 ENHRY, CDR2 SYGVKD. The V end was cut by 0 bases, the J end by 4 bases, with 7 bases between. The CDR3 here is CAISESGGNQPQHF. The CDR3 coding sequence is TGTGCCATCAGTGAGTCTGGGGGAAATCAGCCCCAGCATTTT.

This clonotype was detected only a few times. The chain links TRBV12-3 or TRBV12-4 to TRBJ2-5; D not certain. TRBJ2-7 matches the DNA end more closely, so the J call is doubtful. The CDR3 has 13 residues. The CDR3 nucleotides read TGTGCCAGCAGTTTAGCAGGGTTGGGCGAGCAGTACTTC. Its translation is CASSLAGLGEQYF.

The chain carries TRBV4-1 and TRBJ2-7; the D is unclear. Germline CDR1 MGHRA, CDR2 YSYEKL. CDR3 length: 12 amino acids. The V gene lost 1 base and the J gene lost 7 bases, with 8 bases spanning the gap. CDR3 residues: CASSQGDNEQYF. The CDR3 region has the DNA TGCGCCAGCAGCCAAGGAGACAATGAGCAGTACTTC.

V and J are TRBV20-1 and TRBJ2-5; unclear D gene. The CDR3 consists of 14 residues. The germline V gene has CDR1 DFQATT and CDR2 SNEGSKA (reference sequence). Trimming stripped 6 bases from V and 3 bases from J, with 17 bases between. CDR3 in amino acids: CSAGPLGVEETQYF. CDR3 in DNA: TGCAGTGCGGGCCCACTTGGGGTTGAAGAGACCCAGTACTTC.

This clonotype has more than one count but fewer than ten. The rearrangement joins TRBV9 to TRBJ2-5; 8 nucleotides align to TRBD1. Looked up from germline, CDR1 is SGDLS and CDR2 is YYNGEE. The CDR3 is 14 amino acids. With V trimmed by 0 bases and J by 5 bases, 3 bases remained unmatched. As DNA, the CDR3 is TGTGCCAGCAGCGTAGCGGGACAGGCCGAGACCCAGTACTTC. This sequence encodes CASSVAGQAETQYF.

The gene calls are TRBV12-3 or TRBV12-4 and TRBJ2-5; D not resolved. With 4 bases removed from V and 11 bases from J, the gap between germline ends came to 17 bases. CDR3 length: 13 amino acids. The CDR3 is CASSSRRNGWQYF. Here the CDR3 DNA reads TGTGCCAGCAGTTCGCGCCGAAATGGATGGCAGTACTTC.

The rearrangement uses TRBV27 and TRBJ2-7; D might be TRBD2 (6 bases). This CDR3 spans 15 amino acids. Germline V gives CDR1 MNHEY, CDR2 SMNVEV (reference sequence). The V gene lost 6 bases and the J gene lost 5 bases, with 20 bases spanning the gap. CDR3 DNA sequence: TGTGCCAGCAGCCTATACCGGGACTCCAGGGACGAGCAGTACTTC. It encodes CASSLYRDSRDEQYF.